The clone carrying this T cell receptor beta chain came up many times. The germline V gene has CDR1 SGDLS and CDR2 YYNGEE. The germline V and J ends were trimmed by 2 bases and 0 bases, with 13 bases remaining between them. The CDR3 covers 16 residues. MiXCR, run by TCRdb on the 5' RACE reads, gives a single entry per CDR3 protein. The sample consists of over 50,000 distinct CDR3 sequences, nearly 30% of them appearing once. The rearrangement uses TRBV9 and TRBJ2-3, with D perhaps matching TRBD2 (6 bases). The sequenced material came from tumor-infiltrating naive CD4+ T cells sorted from the breast tumor. Documented subset: naive CD4+ T cells, CD4+CD45RA+CD25-. This clonotype originated in a female donor with breast cancer. The CDR3 sequence: CASSVTSSASTDTQYF. In DNA, the CDR3 is TGTGCCAGCAGCGTTACTTCTAGCGCTAGCACAGATACGCAGTATTTT.